This TCR beta chain stems from a study of post-analysis software for immune sequencing data. Notes on the study in general: Elevated frequency relative to controls characterized four or five TRBV segments in patients, TRBV5-6, TRBV5-1 and TRBV20-1 among them. Strong co-clustering by F measure linked samples that shared a preparation batch.

The germline V gene encodes CDR1 SGHRS and CDR2 YFSETQ. This CDR3 is 14 amino acids long. V was pared by 4 bases and J by 4 bases, with 12 bases between. A note on this clonotype: Its antigen is unidentified.

The TCR beta cDNA libraries carried unique molecular identifiers. MiXCR, run by TCRdb on the PCR reads, gives a single entry per CDR3 protein. The profile shows about 540,000 distinct CDR3 sequences, around a third of them singletons. The V gene is TRBV5-1, the J gene TRBJ2-1; TRBD1 is a possible D gene (6 bases). This clonotype originated in a girl aged 2 to 17 with multiple sclerosis. The sequenced material came from blood. The CDR3 nucleotides read TGCGCCAGCAGCCCGGACAGCGGTTACAATGAGCAGTTCTTC. It is translated as CASSPDSGYNEQFF.